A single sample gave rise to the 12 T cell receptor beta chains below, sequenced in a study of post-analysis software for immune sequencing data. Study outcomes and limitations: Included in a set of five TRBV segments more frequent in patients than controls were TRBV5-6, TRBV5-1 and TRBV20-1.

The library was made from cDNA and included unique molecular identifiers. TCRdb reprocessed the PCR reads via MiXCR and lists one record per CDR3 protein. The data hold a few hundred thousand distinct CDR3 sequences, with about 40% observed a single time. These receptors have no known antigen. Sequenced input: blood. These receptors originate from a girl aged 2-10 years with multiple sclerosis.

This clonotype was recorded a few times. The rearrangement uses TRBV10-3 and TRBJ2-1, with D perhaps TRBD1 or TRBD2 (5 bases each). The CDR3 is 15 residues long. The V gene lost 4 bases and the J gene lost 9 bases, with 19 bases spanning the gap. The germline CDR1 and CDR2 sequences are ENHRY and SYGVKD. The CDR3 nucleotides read TGTGCCATCAGTGGGACCGTGGGGGTCCAGGGTGAGCAGTTCTTC. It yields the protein CAISGTVGVQGEQFF.

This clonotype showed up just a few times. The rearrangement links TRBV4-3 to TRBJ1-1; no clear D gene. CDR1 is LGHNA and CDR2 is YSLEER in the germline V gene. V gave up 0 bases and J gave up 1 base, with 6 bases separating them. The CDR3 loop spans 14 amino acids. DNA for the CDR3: TGCGCCAGCAGCCAAGATTGGGAGAACACTGAAGCTTTCTTT. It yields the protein CASSQDWENTEAFF.

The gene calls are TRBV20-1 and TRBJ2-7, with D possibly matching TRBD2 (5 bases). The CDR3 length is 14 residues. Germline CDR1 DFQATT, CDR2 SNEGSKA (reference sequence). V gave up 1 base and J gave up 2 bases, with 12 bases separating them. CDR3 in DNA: TGCAGTGCTAGAGGGCTAGCTAGGACCTACGAGCAGTACTTC. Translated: CSARGLARTYEQYF.

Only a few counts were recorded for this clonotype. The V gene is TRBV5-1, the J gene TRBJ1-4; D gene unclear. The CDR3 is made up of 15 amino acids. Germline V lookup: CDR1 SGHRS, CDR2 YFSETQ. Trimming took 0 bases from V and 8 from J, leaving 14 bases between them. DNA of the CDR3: TGCGCCAGCAGCTTGGCCGACTCCCGGAGGGAAAAACTGTTTTTT. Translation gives CASSLADSRREKLFF.

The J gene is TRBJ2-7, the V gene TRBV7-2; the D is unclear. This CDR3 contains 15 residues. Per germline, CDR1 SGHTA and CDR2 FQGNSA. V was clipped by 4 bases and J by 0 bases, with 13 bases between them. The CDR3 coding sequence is TGTGCCAGCAGCTGGGAACAGAGTAGCTCCTACGAGCAGTACTTC. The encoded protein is CASSWEQSSSYEQYF.

Here the CDR3 reads CASSQDQDQPQHF. The CDR3 region has the DNA TGCGCCAGCAGCCAAGATCAGGATCAGCCCCAGCATTTT. The chain is built from TRBV4-3 and TRBJ1-5; no clear D. Trimming took off 0 bases at V and 5 bases at J, with 5 bases between the two ends. CDR1 LGHNA and CDR2 YSLEER come from the germline V gene. The CDR3 loop spans 13 amino acids.

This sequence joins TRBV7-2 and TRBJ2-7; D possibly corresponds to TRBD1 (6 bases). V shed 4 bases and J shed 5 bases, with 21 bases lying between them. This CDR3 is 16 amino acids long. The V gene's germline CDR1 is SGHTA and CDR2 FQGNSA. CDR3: CASSSHNQGSYDEQYF. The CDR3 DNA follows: TGTGCCAGCAGCTCGCACAACCAGGGGTCCTACGACGAGCAGTACTTC.

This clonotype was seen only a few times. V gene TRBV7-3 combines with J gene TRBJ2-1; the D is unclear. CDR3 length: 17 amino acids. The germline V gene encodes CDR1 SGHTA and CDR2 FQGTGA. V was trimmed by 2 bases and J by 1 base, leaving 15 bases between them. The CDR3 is CASSLVLACSSYNEQFF. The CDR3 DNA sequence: TGTGCCAGCAGCTTAGTTTTAGCTTGCTCTTCCTACAATGAGCAGTTCTTC.

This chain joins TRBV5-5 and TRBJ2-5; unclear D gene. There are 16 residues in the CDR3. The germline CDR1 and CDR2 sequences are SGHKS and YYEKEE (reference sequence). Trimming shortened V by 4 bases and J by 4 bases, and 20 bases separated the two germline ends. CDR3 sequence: CASSPAPVVGGETQYF. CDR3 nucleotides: TGTGCCAGCAGCCCGGCCCCCGTCGTGGGCGGAGAGACCCAGTACTTC.

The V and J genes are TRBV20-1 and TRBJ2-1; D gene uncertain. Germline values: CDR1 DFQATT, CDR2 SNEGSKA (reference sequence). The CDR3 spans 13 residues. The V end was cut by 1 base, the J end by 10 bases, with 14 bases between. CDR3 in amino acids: CSARGLVGYEQFF. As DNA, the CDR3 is TGCAGTGCTAGAGGGCTCGTTGGATACGAGCAGTTCTTC.

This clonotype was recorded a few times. CDR3 region: CSVEVGGSNQPQHF. CDR3 nucleotide sequence: TGCAGCGTTGAAGTTGGTGGGTCCAATCAGCCCCAGCATTTT. This chain uses TRBV29-1 with TRBJ1-5; D is undetermined. CDR1 is SQVTM, CDR2 ANQGSEA, per germline. Trimming left V 1 base short and J 3 bases short, with 10 bases between. The CDR3 extends over 14 amino acids.

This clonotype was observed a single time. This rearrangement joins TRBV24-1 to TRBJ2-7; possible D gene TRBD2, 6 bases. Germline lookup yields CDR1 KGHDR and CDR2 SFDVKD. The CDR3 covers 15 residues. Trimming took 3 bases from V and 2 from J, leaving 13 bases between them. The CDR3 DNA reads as TGTGCCACCAGTGATGCCGGGACTCTCCCCTACGAGCAGTACTTC. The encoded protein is CATSDAGTLPYEQYF.